This TCR beta chain was retrieved from a study of OX40 agonist ivuxolimab in advanced cancers. Profiled with immunoSEQ multiplex PCR; TCRdb holds only in-frame clones, not every one. The sample has fewer than 85,000 clones, 65% to 85% seen once. V was clipped by 2 bases and J by 5 bases; unmatched bases: 2. The length of the CDR3 is 15 residues. Germline loops: CDR1 MNHEY, CDR2 SVGAGI. Sequencing was performed on CD4+ or CD8+ T cells sorted from blood, taken in a trial of the OX40 agonist ivuxolimab. The rearrangement joins TRBV6-5 to TRBJ2-1; the match to TRBD1 covers 11 bases. This receptor was taken from an adult with an advanced solid tumor such as melanoma, head and neck, liver or kidney cancer. The CDR3 DNA reads TGTGCCAGCAGTTACAGGACAGGGGGCCACAATGAGCAGTTCTTC. Translation gives CASSYRTGGHNEQFF.